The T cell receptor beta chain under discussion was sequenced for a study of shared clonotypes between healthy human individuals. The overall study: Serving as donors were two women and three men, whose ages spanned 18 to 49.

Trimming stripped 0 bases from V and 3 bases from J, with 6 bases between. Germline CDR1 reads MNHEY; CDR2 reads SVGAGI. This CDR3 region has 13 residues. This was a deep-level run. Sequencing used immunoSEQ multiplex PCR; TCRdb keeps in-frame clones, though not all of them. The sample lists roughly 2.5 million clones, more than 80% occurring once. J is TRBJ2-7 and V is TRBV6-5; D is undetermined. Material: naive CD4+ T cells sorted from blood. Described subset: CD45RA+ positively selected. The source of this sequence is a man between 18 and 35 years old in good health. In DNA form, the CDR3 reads TGTGCCAGCAGTTACTCGCCGGACTACGAGCAGTACTTC. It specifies CASSYSPDYEQYF.